This TCR beta chain was documented in a study of coeliac disease. Notes on the study in general: Known gliadin-specific TRB sequences: about 50% of the 18 coeliac samples, only 1 of 6 controls. Few TRB amino acid sequences were shared between samples; most were unique. In active celiac disease, intraepithelial and lamina propria TRB and TRG repertoires were less clonal than controls.

Assay: immunoSEQ multiplex PCR; the TCRdb copy retains only in-frame clones and omits some. The sample yields 1,100 to 1,500 clones, roughly 86% seen once. In regard to this clone: Antigen: not known.

This CDR3 region has 17 residues. V was shortened by 2 bases and J by 6 bases, with 20 bases between the two germline ends. Germline V gene lookup returns CDR1 LGHNA and CDR2 YSLEER. One frozen approximately 500,000-cell aliquot per fraction was sequenced. The rearrangement uses TRBV4-3 and TRBJ2-1; TRBD1 is a possible D gene (5 bases). This sequence was found in a woman between 18 and 30 years old with active celiac disease. Sequenced input: lymphocytes from the gut lamina propria. The CDR3 DNA reads as TGCGCCAGCAGCCAAAACCTAATGCAGGGTGCGGCCAATGAGCAGTTCTTC. Protein sequence: CASSQNLMQGAANEQFF.